This record concerns one T cell receptor beta chain sequence. The specificity of this receptor is unknown. No qualities accompany the bases; no much larger clone lies one base away. The data are from a study of blood T cell repertoires in COVID-19 (dated by TCRdb to 2019 to 2021). For context, the study as a whole: Samples covering the acute and convalescent phases of COVID-19 were provided by collaborators in the United States, Italy and Spain. Sample metadata almost always included a de-identified subject ID, COVID-19 status, age in years and sex. Subjects who had been exposed to COVID-19, were actively infected with it, or had recovered from it provided the deeply sampled blood TCRbeta repertoires that made up the dataset. Where available, HLA class I and class II types were obtained from metadata supplied by the sample provider rather than from assay-based typing. Samples were obtained from the ongoing ImmuneRACE study (first 160 participants) and from over a thousand subjects provided by 6 global collaborators. A freely available public database, intended as a resource for researchers studying the immune response to SARS-CoV-2, is where the repertoires were released. The material from the prospective study consisted of cDNA or gDNA derived from T cells, B-cell-depleted T cells, or PBMCs.

V sheds 6 bases and J sheds 0 bases, leaving 9 bases between their ends. Counted from cysteine to phenylalanine, this CDR3 has 14 amino acids. Just the 42-base CDR3 DNA is kept, in frame starting at base 1. CDR1 MNHEY and CDR2 SVGAGI were looked up in the germline V gene. Overall results and qualifications from the work: The quantity of clinical and demographic metadata differed by source and by participant and was supplied without curation.

Each collaborating institution followed its own protocols to collect whole blood in K2EDTA tubes. For TCRbeta analysis, collaborators shipped samples as frozen whole blood, isolated PBMCs, or DNA extracted from either of those sample types. TCRbeta CDR3 regions were amplified from genomic DNA using the immunoSEQ Assay, a bias-controlled multiplex PCR. Per the source publication's procedure: Nucleated cell counts per sample were estimated from amplification of reference gene primers within the assay. To quantify the absolute abundance of each unique TCRbeta CDR3 rearrangement, sequence reads were collapsed and filtered. For each sample, productive Simpson clonality was calculated as the square root of Simpson's diversity index across productive rearrangements. The table comes from immuneACCESS by way of TCRdb, which keeps in-frame sequences with V and J called. Part of the clones is missing from these tables; in studies checked, under half for an unresolved V gene and the rest for unknown reasons. Clone size and the V and J calls come from that table; the DNA yielded D and trimming. For this sample the table gives over 100,000 clones, of which around 90% were detected only once. Under 3% of the sample is held by the ten biggest clonotypes.

Sequenced: peripheral blood. Rearrangement joined TRBV6-5 to TRBJ1-5; the D gene cannot be named for sure. The clonotype was recovered from a man aged 50 or older with active or convalescent COVID-19. DNA sequence: TGTGCCAGCAGGGAGATCTATAGCAATCAGCCCCAGCATTTT. This encodes CASREIYSNQPQHF.